The sequence of this TCR beta chain was determined in a study of OX40 agonist ivuxolimab in advanced cancers. Study-wide findings and caveats: The CD4+ and CD8+ T cells in the blood had expanded clonally by week 6 at 0.1 to 3.0 mg/kg.

Of note for this clone: Its specificity is not known.

V shed 3 bases and J shed 5 bases, with 22 bases lying between them. The CDR3 spans 17 residues. CDR1 LNHNV and CDR2 YYDKDF come from the germline V gene (reference sequence). Assay used: immunoSEQ multiplex PCR; TCRdb lists only in-frame clones, some missing. The repertoire holds 45,000 or so clones, with 80% as singletons. Sample: CD4+ or CD8+ T cells sorted from blood, taken in a trial of the OX40 agonist ivuxolimab. The gene calls are TRBV15 and TRBJ2-5; D is unresolved. This TCR derives from an adult with an advanced solid tumor such as melanoma, head and neck, liver or kidney cancer. The CDR3 DNA is TGTGCCACCAGCAGGCCCAGGTCCAGTCCCACCGGGGAGACCCAGTACTTC. Translation gives CATSRPRSSPTGETQYF.